These 30 T cell receptor beta chains were all obtained from the same sample, sequenced in a study of T cells in Graves' hyperthyroidism and ophthalmopathy. Template material for amplifying TCR beta CDR3 regions consisted of RNA transcripts. A first-round RT-PCR of the TCR CDR3 used the HTBI primer set. TCRdb used MiXCR to reprocess the multiplex PCR reads, holding one entry per CDR3 protein. The sample has 250,000 to 400,000 distinct CDR3 sequences; roughly 13% are singletons. What was sequenced was blood. These TCRs come from a woman aged 35 to 49 with Graves' ophthalmopathy.

This clonotype was observed many times. The chain employs TRBV2 and TRBJ1-2; tentative D call: TRBD1 (5 bases). Germline lookup yields CDR1 SNHLY and CDR2 FYNNEI. The V end lost 2 bases, the J end lost 4 bases, and 8 bases lay between the germline ends. The CDR3 is 13 residues long. The CDR3 here is CASSEYRPYGYTF. CDR3 DNA: TGTGCCAGCAGTGAATACAGGCCCTATGGCTACACCTTC.

In its sample, this clonotype was seen many times. This chain links TRBV28 with TRBJ1-5; no definite D call. The V gene lost 2 bases and the J gene lost 6 bases, with 11 bases spanning the gap. The CDR3 sequence is 14 residues long. Looked up from germline, CDR1 is MDHEN and CDR2 is SYDVKM. In DNA, the CDR3 is TGTGCCAGCAGTTTAAACCCTGGATTTCAGCCCCAGCATTTT. Its translation: CASSLNPGFQPQHF.

On this clonotype: Here the CDR3 omits its conserved ending phenylalanine or tryptophan, so a read error is the likely source. The rearrangement uses TRBV14 and TRBJ2-7; tentative D call: TRBD2 (6 bases). Per the germline V gene, CDR1 is SGHDN and CDR2 is FVKESK. This CDR3 comprises 14 residues. Trimming removed 1 base at V and 2 bases at J, with 9 bases between. CDR3 sequence: CASSQGRGPYEQYL. DNA of the CDR3: TGTGCCAGCAGCCAAGGGAGGGGCCCCTACGAGCAGTACCTC.

This clonotype showed up many times. This chain uses TRBV28 with TRBJ1-5; D not resolved. Germline V lookup: CDR1 MDHEN, CDR2 SYDVKM. The CDR3 covers 15 residues. Trimming stripped 11 bases from V and 3 bases from J, with 20 bases between. CDR3 DNA: TGTGCCCTTCTCAAATGGGCCCCGGCCAATCAGCCCCAGCATTTT. Its translation: CALLKWAPANQPQHF.

This clonotype was seen at least ten times. This chain links TRBV28 with TRBJ2-7; D could derive from TRBD1 or TRBD2 (6 bases each). The CDR3 extends over 14 amino acids. CDR1 MDHEN and CDR2 SYDVKM come from the germline V gene. Trimming cost V 0 bases and J 7 bases, with 13 bases left between them. The CDR3 DNA is TGTGCCAGCAGTTTATGGGGGGGCGCTGGGGAGCAGTACTTC. Translating gives CASSLWGGAGEQYF.

At least ten counts were recorded for this clonotype. The chain's CDR3 is CSARWSLEQFF. As DNA, the CDR3 is TGCAGTGCTAGGTGGAGTTTGGAGCAGTTCTTC. This chain links TRBV20-1 with TRBJ2-1; D gene unclear. The CDR3 is 11 amino acids. Trimming stripped 3 bases from V and 10 bases from J, with 10 bases between. CDR1 is DFQATT, CDR2 SNEGSKA, per germline (reference sequence).

This clonotype was seen a handful of times. The rearrangement uses TRBV7-9 and TRBJ2-2, with TRBD2 matching over 15 bases. Germline loops: CDR1 SEHNR, CDR2 FQNEAQ (reference sequence). The V and J ends lost 4 bases and 4 bases, in that order; junction bases with no gene match: 4. The CDR3 covers 17 residues. As DNA, the CDR3 is TGTGCCAGCAGCTACCCGGGACTAGCGGGAGGCACCGGGGAGCTGTTTTTT. It translates to CASSYPGLAGGTGELFF. The whole variable domain, filled in from reference TRBV7-9 and TRBJ2-2, reads DTGVSQNPRHKITKRGQNVTFRCDPISEHNRLYWYRQTLGQGPEFLTYFQNEAQLEKSRLLSDRFSAERPKGSFSTLEIQRTEQGDSAMYLCASSYPGLAGGTGELFFGEGSRLTVL.

At least ten counts were recorded for this clonotype. The genes are TRBV5-6 and TRBJ1-1; D unresolved. V gave up 2 bases and J gave up 0 bases, with 17 bases separating them. The CDR3 length is 17 residues. Germline CDR1 SGHDT, CDR2 YYEEEE. The CDR3 DNA follows: TGTGCCAGCAGCTTTTCCTTTAAAGGTGACTTGAACACTGAAGCTTTCTTT. Its translation: CASSFSFKGDLNTEAFF.

This clonotype was found many times. DNA for the CDR3: TGTGCCAGTAGCCCGCGAGGGGGCCTTGGAAGCAATCAGCCCCAGCATTTT. Protein sequence: CASSPRGGLGSNQPQHF. The gene calls are TRBV19 and TRBJ1-5; 7 bases agree with TRBD1. V shed 6 bases, J shed 1 base, and the junction held 12 bases outside the gene matches. The length of the CDR3 is 17 residues. Germline loops: CDR1 LNHDA, CDR2 SQIVND (reference sequence).

This clonotype was counted at least ten times. The chain carries TRBV28 and TRBJ1-4, with D perhaps TRBD1 (5 bases). CDR3 length: 20 residues. V lost 6 bases and J 0 bases, leaving 26 bases between the germline ends. Germline-derived CDR1 and CDR2 are MDHEN and SYDVKM. The CDR3 bases are TGTGCCAGCAGCAAAGGTTGGGGTTCGGGGCCTACTGCAACTAATGAAAAACTGTTTTTT. As protein: CASSKGWGSGPTATNEKLFF.

This clonotype was recorded at least ten times. The rearrangement links TRBV12-3 or TRBV12-4 to TRBJ1-4; 12 nucleotides match TRBD1. V was clipped by 5 bases and J by 3 bases; unmatched bases: 7. The CDR3 covers 17 residues. CDR3 DNA sequence: TGTGCCAGCAGTCCTCGGGACAGGGGGCCCTCTAATGAAAAACTGTTTTTT. Protein sequence: CASSPRDRGPSNEKLFF.

The V and J genes are TRBV11-2 and TRBJ2-1, with TRBD2 as a possible D gene (6 bases). CDR1 and CDR2 from the germline V gene are SGHAT and FQNNGV. This CDR3 contains 15 residues. V lost 5 bases and J 2 bases, leaving 13 bases between the germline ends. The CDR3 coding sequence is TGTGCCAGCAGCCCCCGGGAGCGTCCCTACAATGAGCAGTTCTTC. This translates into CASSPRERPYNEQFF. The whole variable domain, filled in from reference TRBV11-2 and TRBJ2-1, reads EAGVAQSPRYKIIEKRQSVAFWCNPISGHATLYWYQQILGQGPKLLIQFQNNGVVDDSQLPKDRFSAERLKGVDSTLKIQPAKLEDSAVYLCASSPRERPYNEQFFGPGTRLTVL.

This clonotype was observed many times. The rearrangement joins TRBV2 to TRBJ1-2; no clear D. The CDR3 is 12 amino acids. The ends were cut back, 4 bases at V and 6 bases at J, with 9 bases in the middle. Germline V lookup: CDR1 SNHLY, CDR2 FYNNEI. The CDR3 DNA is TGTGCCAGCAGTGTACGTGGGGATGGCTACACCTTC. The encoded protein is CASSVRGDGYTF.

Notes on this clonotype: This sequence may be a read error, since a much larger clone differs from it by one base. V gene TRBV7-9 combines with J gene TRBJ1-1, with TRBD1 identical over 12 bases. This CDR3 has 15 amino acids. Germline V gene lookup returns CDR1 SEHNR and CDR2 FQNEAQ (reference sequence). The CDR3 loop reads CASSLRDRGHSEAFF. In DNA form, the CDR3 reads TGCGCCAGCAGCCTGAGGGACAGGGGGCACTCTGAAGCTTTCTTT.

This clonotype was counted a few times. The chain recombines TRBV2 with TRBJ2-2; 14 bases map to TRBD2. The J segment lost 1 base and the V segment lost 6 bases, leaving 7 bases of the junction unmatched. The CDR3 has 18 residues. Germline CDR1 is SNHLY and CDR2 is FYNNEI. The DNA for the CDR3 is TGTGCCAGCAGCCCCGGACTAGCGGGGGGAATGAACACCGGGGAGCTGTTTTTT. Its translation: CASSPGLAGGMNTGELFF.

J is TRBJ1-6 and V is TRBV6-5; possibly TRBD1 for D (5 bases). The length of the CDR3 is 15 residues. Germline loops: CDR1 MNHEY, CDR2 SVGAGI. V gave up 6 bases and J gave up 9 bases, with 18 bases separating them. This chain's CDR3 is CASSYREGRGSPLHF. CDR3 nucleotide sequence: TGTGCCAGCAGCTATAGGGAGGGAAGGGGTTCACCCCTCCACTTT.

This clonotype has a count of ten or more. J is TRBJ1-5 and V is TRBV10-2, with 9 bases matching TRBD1. The CDR3 has 15 amino acids. The junction had 5 bases not matched to a gene; V was cut back by 6 bases and J by 2 bases. Germline loops: CDR1 WSHSY, CDR2 SAAADI. The CDR3 DNA is TGCGCCAGCAGCTCCGGGGACAGGGGCAATCAGCCCCAGCATTTT. Translating gives CASSSGDRGNQPQHF.

Comments on this clonotype: A single base separates this from a much larger clone, so it may be a read error. The genes are TRBV12-5 and TRBJ2-2, with D possibly TRBD2 on 5 matching bases. Trimming stripped 3 bases from V and 12 bases from J, with 11 bases between. CDR1 is LGHNT and CDR2 is FRNRAP in the germline V gene. This CDR3 has 12 amino acids. CDR3 DNA sequence: TGTGCTAGTGGTTTAGCGGTGGGGAAGCTGTTTTTT. The encoded protein is CASGLAVGKLFF.

This clonotype has more than one count but fewer than ten. The chain employs TRBV13 and TRBJ2-7; 9 bases align to TRBD1. CDR1 and CDR2 (germline): PRHDT, FYEKMQ (reference sequence). This CDR3 is 15 amino acids long. Trimming removed 1 base from V and 5 bases from J; junction bases left unmatched: 6. CDR3 bases: TGTGCCAGCAGCTTAGTCCGGACAGGGGAAAACGAGCAGTACTTC. Translating it yields CASSLVRTGENEQYF.

Concerning this clonotype: This may come from a read error, since a much larger clone is one base off. CDR3 loop: CASSPRTGSVSTDTQYF. The CDR3, as DNA: TGTGCCAGCAGTCCCCGGACAGGGAGCGTTTCTACAGATACGCAGTATTTT. The chain links TRBV7-6 to TRBJ2-3; TRBD1 matches 8 bases. V was clipped by 6 bases and J by 3 bases; unmatched bases: 14. CDR3 length equals 17 residues. The germline gives CDR1 SGHVS, CDR2 FNYEAQ.

This clonotype was counted ten times or more. The J gene is TRBJ1-1, the V gene TRBV20-1, with 7 bases aligning to TRBD1. With V trimmed by 3 bases and J by 8 bases, 9 bases remained unmatched. Germline V CDR1 and CDR2: DFQATT, SNEGSKA (reference sequence). This CDR3 spans 13 amino acids. DNA of the CDR3: TGCAGTGCTAGGGGGAAGACAGGGCTCGAAGCTTTCTTT. Translation: CSARGKTGLEAFF.

This clonotype was recorded at least ten times. The chain couples TRBV7-9 to TRBJ2-1; a weak D match, TRBD2 (5 bases). This CDR3 spans 15 amino acids. V dropped 1 base and J dropped 0 bases, with 7 bases sitting between them. The germline CDR1 and CDR2 sequences are SEHNR and FQNEAQ (reference sequence). CDR3 DNA sequence: TGTGCCAGCAGCTTAGGGGAGAGCTCCTACAATGAGCAGTTCTTC. Its translation: CASSLGESSYNEQFF.

This clonotype has only a few counts. The chain couples TRBV18 to TRBJ1-2, with unresolved D. Germline V lookup: CDR1 KGHSH, CDR2 LQKENI. The V end was cut by 2 bases, the J end by 1 base, with 11 bases between. The CDR3 spans 15 residues. This CDR3 is CASSPVLGSNYGYTF. The CDR3, as DNA: TGTGCCAGCTCACCAGTGCTGGGGAGTAACTATGGCTACACCTTC.

The CDR3 is CASSPNVGGSEQYF. The CDR3 DNA reads TGTGCCAGCAGCCCGAACGTCGGAGGATCCGAGCAGTACTTC. The rearrangement uses TRBV6-1 and TRBJ2-7; D perhaps matches TRBD2 (5 bases). Trimming cost V 6 bases and J 6 bases, with 18 bases left between them. The V gene's germline CDR1 is MNHNS and CDR2 SASEGT. This CDR3 has 14 residues.

This clonotype was detected a few times. This chain connects TRBV20-1 to TRBJ2-7; 7 bases agree with TRBD2. The length of the CDR3 is 15 residues. CDR1 and CDR2 from the germline V gene are DFQATT and SNEGSKA (reference sequence). The V gene end was trimmed by 6 bases and the J gene end by 4 bases; junction bases not matched to a gene: 15. The CDR3 DNA is TGCAGTGCCACAGGTTTTCTAGGGGAGGGGTACGAGCAGTACTTC. Its protein product is CSATGFLGEGYEQYF.

This clonotype has at least ten counts. The chain links TRBV10-3 to TRBJ1-2, with D perhaps matching TRBD1 (5 bases). The CDR3 sequence is 13 residues long. V was clipped by 10 bases and J by 3 bases, with 15 bases between them. Germline V CDR1 and CDR2: ENHRY, SYGVKD. This CDR3 reads CANRGDGDYGYTF. CDR3 DNA sequence: TGTGCCAACCGGGGGGATGGGGACTATGGCTACACCTTC.

This clonotype has a count of ten or more. The CDR3 loop is CASGGYILSSYEQYF. CDR3 bases: TGTGCCAGCGGAGGATACATATTGAGCTCCTACGAGCAGTACTTC. This chain connects TRBV6-2 or TRBV6-3 to TRBJ2-7; D is perhaps TRBD2 (5 bases). CDR1 is MNHEY, CDR2 SVGEGT, per germline. Trimming pared 8 bases from V and 0 bases from J, leaving 17 bases between. The CDR3 spans 15 residues.

At least ten counts were recorded for this clonotype. The chain has TRBV12-3 or TRBV12-4 and TRBJ2-3; maybe TRBD2 (7 bases). This CDR3 has 15 residues. Trimming pared 3 bases from V and 6 bases from J, leaving 16 bases between. CDR3 loop: CASSFDGGPGDTQYF. The CDR3, as DNA: TGTGCCAGCAGTTTTGACGGGGGGCCGGGGGATACGCAGTATTTT.

This clonotype came up many times. V and J are TRBV6-1 and TRBJ1-2, with D tentatively TRBD1 (6 bases). The CDR3 runs 15 residues. Per germline, CDR1 MNHNS and CDR2 SASEGT. V was trimmed by 5 bases and J by 8 bases, leaving 21 bases between them. The CDR3 spells CASSSHQDRTKGYTF. The CDR3 DNA is TGTGCCAGCAGTTCCCACCAGGACAGAACGAAGGGCTACACCTTC.

This clonotype was recorded many times. V usage is TRBV7-2 and J usage is TRBJ2-1, with 7 bases that match TRBD1. The CDR3 loop spans 18 amino acids. Germline V gives CDR1 SGHTA, CDR2 FQGNSA. The junction had 18 bases not matched to a gene; V was cut back by 2 bases and J by 8 bases. The CDR3 coding sequence is TGTGCCAGCAGCTTAACTTCAGTTCGTACAGGGGTCGACGATGAGCAGTTCTTC. Translated, it gives CASSLTSVRTGVDDEQFF.